A single sample gave rise to the 7 T cell receptor beta chains below, sequenced in a study of blood T cell repertoires in COVID-19. Libraries were prepared by immunoSEQ multiplex PCR; TCRdb keeps only in-frame clonotypes and omits some of them. The sample contains 100,000 or so clones, roughly 85% of which appear only once. The sequenced material came from peripheral blood. The receptors shown here come from a human donor in a cohort sampled during active COVID-19.

The V call is TRBV9, the J call TRBJ2-3; 8 bases line up with TRBD2. V dropped 3 bases and J dropped 3; count of bases not matched to a gene: 9. CDR3 length equals 16 residues. CDR1 and CDR2 from the germline V gene are SGDLS and YYNGEE. The CDR3 nucleotides read TGTGCCAGCAGCGAGGCCGGGGGGGCCGGGACAGATACGCAGTATTTT. Residues: CASSEAGGAGTDTQYF.

The chain joins TRBV7-3 to TRBJ2-3; possibly TRBD1 for D (5 bases). Looked up from germline, CDR1 is SGHTA and CDR2 is FQGTGA. This CDR3 has 19 amino acids. V was shortened by 0 bases and J by 8 bases, with 27 bases between the two germline ends. Here the CDR3 reads CASSLTARNVGPVLGTQYF. The CDR3 DNA sequence: TGTGCCAGCAGCTTAACCGCGAGGAACGTGGGGCCTGTACTCGGTACGCAGTATTTT. Full variable domain (rest looked up from reference TRBV7-3 and TRBJ2-3): GAGVSQTPSNKVTEKGKYVELRCDPISGHTALYWYRQSLGQGPEFLIYFQGTGAADDSGLPNDRFFAVRPEGSVSTLKIQRTERGDSAVYLCASSLTARNVGPVLGTQYFGPGTRLTVL.

The V call is TRBV9, the J call TRBJ2-7; the match to TRBD1 covers 11 bases. V shed 0 bases and J 5 bases; nucleotides not matched to a gene: 10. This CDR3 has 17 amino acids. Germline CDR1 is SGDLS and CDR2 is YYNGEE. The CDR3 DNA sequence: TGTGCCAGCAGCGTAGCTACTGGGACAGGGGGTATTGACGAGCAGTACTTC. Translating gives CASSVATGTGGIDEQYF.

In this sample, this clone turned up a few times. The chain recombines TRBV10-1 with TRBJ2-7; 8 bases align to TRBD1. Germline assignment: CDR1 WNHNN and CDR2 SYGVQD (reference sequence). This CDR3 contains 14 residues. J gave up 5 bases and V 2 bases, and 5 bases lay outside the gene matches. CDR3 in amino acids: CASSEPGQGDEQYF. In DNA, the CDR3 is TGCGCCAGCAGTGAGCCCGGACAGGGTGACGAGCAGTACTTC.

This chain uses TRBV5-4 with TRBJ2-2, with 12 bases aligning to TRBD1. Per the germline V gene, CDR1 is SGHNT and CDR2 is YYREEE (reference sequence). The CDR3 contains 15 residues. J gave up 3 bases and V 4 bases, and 1 base lay outside the gene matches. The CDR3 region is CASSGDRGHTGELFF. CDR3 DNA sequence: TGTGCCAGCAGCGGGGACAGGGGGCACACCGGGGAGCTGTTTTTT.

Only one count was recorded for this clone. The sample holds other DNA sequences that translate to the same CDR3. The chain joins TRBV4-3 to TRBJ2-5; 8 nucleotides match TRBD2. This CDR3 region has 14 residues. Trimming removed 1 base from V and 7 bases from J; junction bases left unmatched: 5. Germline V gene data show CDR1 as LGHNA and CDR2 as YSLEER. The CDR3 coding sequence is TGCGCCAGCAGCCAAGCCTCCGGGAGGGGGACCCAGTACTTC. Translation: CASSQASGRGTQYF.

This clone was observed once. The V call is TRBV27, the J call TRBJ2-5, with D tentatively TRBD2 (6 bases). Deletions cut 8 bases from V and 5 bases from J, with 18 bases between. Germline V CDR1 and CDR2: MNHEY, SMNVEV (reference sequence). The CDR3 length is 14 residues. The CDR3 DNA is TGTGCCAGCCGGAGGGCGAGCGAGTGGGAGACCCAGTACTTC. It translates to CASRRASEWETQYF.